This passage covers 2 T cell receptor beta chains from one sample sequenced in a study of control samples from healthy donors and cancer patients. Sequencing was performed with immunoSEQ multiplex PCR; in TCRdb, only in-frame clones are kept and a portion is missing. The sample has roughly 370,000 clones; around nine tenths are singletons. The sample comprised PBMCs. All receptors come from a man aged 40-55 years with head and neck cancer.

The chain employs TRBV7-2 and TRBJ1-2; TRBD1 aligns across 10 bases. The CDR3 covers 16 residues. V shed 5 bases and J 4 bases; nucleotides not matched to a gene: 10. CDR1 SGHTA and CDR2 FQGNSA come from the germline V gene. In DNA form, the CDR3 reads TGTGCCAGCAGCCAAACCGGGACAGGGGCTGGCTATGGCTACACCTTC. Its translation is CASSQTGTGAGYGYTF.

V and J are TRBV9 and TRBJ2-3; possibly TRBD2 for D (6 bases). The CDR3 loop spans 18 amino acids. Germline V gene lookup returns CDR1 SGDLS and CDR2 YYNGEE. The V and J ends lost 0 bases and 0 bases respectively, with 17 bases between them. In nucleotides, the CDR3 is TGTGCCAGCAGCGTAGATAAAATGTCAGGGACTAGCACAGATACGCAGTATTTT. Encoded protein: CASSVDKMSGTSTDTQYF.